The clone carrying this TCR beta chain was counted ten times or more. Template material for amplifying TCR beta CDR3 regions consisted of RNA transcripts. The HTBI primer set drove a first-round RT-PCR of the TCR CDR3. TCRdb reanalysed the multiplex PCR reads using MiXCR and keeps one entry per CDR3 protein. Of hundreds of thousands of distinct CDR3 sequences listed, 14% to 15% are singletons. Ophthalmopathy cases scored 3 or more on the Clinical Activity Score and 4 or more on NOSPECS grade, with duration below 3 months. The sample originates from a study of T cells in Graves' hyperthyroidism and ophthalmopathy. V was clipped by 4 bases and J by 7 bases; unmatched bases: 7. Per germline, CDR1 SGHVS and CDR2 FNYEAQ. The length of the CDR3 is 15 residues.

The rearrangement links TRBV7-6 to TRBJ2-1; 10 positions match TRBD1. Sequencing input: blood. This receptor was obtained from a young man with Graves' ophthalmopathy. The CDR3 sequence: CASSWRGTGANEQFF. The CDR3 DNA reads TGTGCCAGCAGCTGGAGGGGGACAGGGGCTAATGAGCAGTTCTTC.